The text below deals with one T cell receptor beta chain. This clonotype has a handful of counts. Its antigen remains unidentified. Base qualities are missing; no much larger clone stands one base away. Systemically healthy Caucasian individuals from Russia, around 39 in total and aged roughly 6 to 100 years, were included as donors. Each donor gave 9.5 to 10 milliliters of peripheral blood, drawn into EDTA-treated Vacutainer tubes. PBMCs were isolated by Ficoll-Paque density-gradient centrifugation, with at least 7 million obtained per sample. Trizol reagent was used to extract total RNA from the PBMCs, yielding at least 5 micrograms per sample. Naive CD45RAhigh/CD27high T cell percentages were measured by flow cytometry on a PBMC aliquot from every donor. This sample was taken from a study of blood T cells in healthy people across ages (dated by TCRdb to about 2015). Turning to the overall study: In model experiments, roughly one uniquely barcoded TCR beta cDNA molecule per two T cells was captured by template switching. To avoid experimental bias, donors of different ages were distributed randomly across sequencing lanes. The study analyzed two additional independent replicas of 1 million unique cDNA reads from the same blood draw for two donors, one aged 18 to 30 and one aged 80 or older. Age-related changes in TCR beta repertoire diversity were measured in the study by deep sequencing normalized with unique cDNA molecular identifiers. Four age groups were formed from the donors: young (average approximately 16 years), middle-aged (roughly 38), aged (over 55) and long-lived (around 80).

What the authors observed across the whole study: Estimates of total diversity from one million sequenced T cells were regarded as lower bounds and underestimates. Because profiling used bulk unsorted PBMCs, naive and antigen-experienced compartments could not be compared conclusively. Observed TCR beta diversity correlated strongly with the percentage of naive T cells measured by flow cytometry. As age increased, observed TCR beta diversity per million T cells dropped in a roughly linear way, and a significant reduction was already evident by age roughly 36. The CMV infection status of donors was not known, potentially confounding age-related changes in expanded clonotypes. Compared with the aged group, the long-lived group had more naive CD4+ T cells, fewer expanded clones and increased TCR diversity, a pattern suggesting age selection.

Libraries were built with 5' RACE. The sequencer was an Illumina HiSeq 2500. A second PCR of about 7 to 12 cycles was run with a J-beta primer mix and a sample-barcoded 5' primer. A template-switch 5' adaptor carrying 12 random nucleotides introduced a unique molecular identifier onto each TCR beta cDNA molecule. Each sample yielded at least 2.5 million CDR3-containing paired-end reads. All of the RNA was converted into first-strand cDNA using the Mint cDNA synthesis kit, with a TRBC-specific oligonucleotide serving as the primer. Following uracil-DNA glycosylase treatment, all cDNA underwent a first 18-cycle PCR with the universal primers M1SS and BC2_uni_R. Concerning the study's data processing: Each sample was normalized by randomly selecting 1 million high-quality reads, each carrying a distinct molecular identifier. Reads with shared molecular identifiers were discarded instead of being binned into consensus sequences. MiTCR, with a Q25 quality threshold and the strictest error-elimination algorithm, was used for CDR3 identification, clonotype clustering and error correction. A nonparametric unseen species model with Euler transformation was used to estimate a lower bound on total TCR beta diversity. The raw public data were reprocessed by TCRdb itself: fastp quality trimming at Q25, MiXCR clonotype calling, in-frame beta chains only. Records with the same CDR3 protein are collapsed into one entry carrying the most frequent genes and DNA. TCRdb assigned the V and J calls; the authors' analysis was not used. The sample records some 1.5 million distinct CDR3 sequences, 28% of which are singletons. Of the sample, approximately 7.7% is held by the ten largest clones.

The sequence came from a woman under 40 in good health. Sequenced: blood.

The CDR3 corresponds to CSVDEGRGANVLTF. In nucleotide form, the sequence is TGCAGCGTTGATGAGGGACGTGGGGCCAACGTCCTGACTTTC. Recombination connected TRBV29-1 to TRBJ2-6; the D gene is possibly TRBD1 or TRBD2, each agreeing over 5 bases. For CDR1 and CDR2, the germline V gene lists SQVTM and ANQGSEA. Including the terminal cysteine and phenylalanine, the CDR3 comprises 14 residues. Just the 42-base CDR3 DNA is kept, in frame starting at base 1. Deletion took 3 bases off V and 3 bases off J, with a span of 9 bases between the germline ends.